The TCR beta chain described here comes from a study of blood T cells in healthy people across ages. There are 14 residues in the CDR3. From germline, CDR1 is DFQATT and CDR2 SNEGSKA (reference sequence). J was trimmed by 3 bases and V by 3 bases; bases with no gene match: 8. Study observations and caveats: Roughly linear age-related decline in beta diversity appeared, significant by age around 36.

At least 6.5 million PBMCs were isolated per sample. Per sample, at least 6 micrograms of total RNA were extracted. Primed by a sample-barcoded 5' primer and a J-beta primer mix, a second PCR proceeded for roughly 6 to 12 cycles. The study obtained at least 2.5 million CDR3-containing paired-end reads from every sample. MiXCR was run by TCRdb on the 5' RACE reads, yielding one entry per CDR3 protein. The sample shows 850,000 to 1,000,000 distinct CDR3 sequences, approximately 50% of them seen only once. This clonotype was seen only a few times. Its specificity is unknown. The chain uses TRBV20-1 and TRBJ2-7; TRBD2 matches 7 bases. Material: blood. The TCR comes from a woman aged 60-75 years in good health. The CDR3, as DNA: TGCAGTGCTAGTCCGAGCGGGGCCAACTACGAGCAGTACTTC. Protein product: CSASPSGANYEQYF.